A selection of T cell receptor beta chains follows, all from one sample in a study of shared clonotypes between healthy human individuals. The data were produced by immunoSEQ multiplex PCR, yet TCRdb's version contains in-frame clones alone and is incomplete. The repertoire holds around 2.1 million clones, with 90% to 95% as singletons. The sequencing sample was made of naive CD8+ T cells from PBMCs. These receptor sequences come from a man between 18 and 29 years old in good health. Some clones in this sample may be carry-over from other donors' samples. Each CDR3 is given with its conserved first and last residue. A D gene is named only where the DNA matches it firmly. Rows may omit the clone size; those that give it use once, few, many or a size class.

J,size,D,V,DNA,CDR3
TRBJ2-1,.,.,TRBV4-3,TGCGCCAGCAGCCAAGCGGAGACCACCCCTGCCCATGAGCAGTTCTTC,CASSQAETTPAHEQFF
TRBJ2-5,.,.,TRBV5-6,TGTGCCAGCAGGATTGTTGTTTCGTGGCTTTTTGAGACCCAGTACTTC,CASRIVVSWLFETQYF
TRBJ2-5,.,TRBD2,TRBV13,TGTGCCAGCACCCAGCGGGAGGGCCGGGAGACCCAGTACTTC,CASTQREGRETQYF
TRBJ2-7,.,TRBD1,TRBV7-2,TGTGCCAGCAGCTTGGGGAAGACAGGGAAGTATACGTACGAGCAGTACTTC,CASSLGKTGKYTYEQYF
TRBJ2-1,once,TRBD2,TRBV12-5,TGTGCTAGTGCTAGGGGGAGGCTAGCGGGGTTTTCCTCCTACAATGAGCAGTTCTTC,CASARGRLAGFSSYNEQFF
TRBJ2-3,once,TRBD2,TRBV28,TGTGCCAGCCGCCTTGGGAGCGGGAGGGGCACCGGGGTAGATACGCAGTATTTT,CASRLGSGRGTGVDTQYF
TRBJ2-3,.,TRBD2,TRBV4-2,TGTGCCAGCAGCCAAGAGGGGACTAGCGGGAGGTCAGATACGCAGTATTTT,CASSQEGTSGRSDTQYF
TRBJ2-5,.,.,TRBV4-3,TGCGCCAGCAGCCGAAGGGGCGGGGAGACCCAGTACTTC,CASSRRGGETQYF
TRBJ1-1,once,.,TRBV11-2,TGTGCCAGCAGCTTAGGACCGGTGGGCGGAGCTTTCTTT,CASSLGPVGGAFF
TRBJ1-2,.,.,TRBV28,TGTGCCAGCAGTTTAGGATTCCGGCAGGACCACTATGGCTACACCTTC,CASSLGFRQDHYGYTF
TRBJ1-2,.,.,TRBV5-8,TGTGCCAGCAGCTGGCCTTATGGCTACACCTTC,CASSWPYGYTF
TRBJ1-2,.,.,TRBV29-1,TGCAGCGTTGACGGAATACAGGGATGGGGCTACACCTTC,CSVDGIQGWGYTF
TRBJ2-1,.,TRBD2,TRBV27,TGTGCCAGCAGCAAGCCGGGGCTAGCGGGAGTCTACAATGAGCAGTTCTTC,CASSKPGLAGVYNEQFF
TRBJ1-1,.,.,TRBV11-2,TGTGCCAGCAGCTTAGTTCGGTTGGCGGGAAACACTGAAGCTTTCTTT,CASSLVRLAGNTEAFF
TRBJ2-1,once,.,TRBV13,TGTGCCAGCAGCCCCCCATCGCGGTATGAGCAGTTCTTC,CASSPPSRYEQFF
TRBJ2-1,.,.,TRBV27,TGTGCCAGCAGCGTAGCAGGCTCCTACAATGAGCAGTTCTTC,CASSVAGSYNEQFF
TRBJ2-2,.,TRBD2,TRBV11-2,TGTGCCAGCAGCCCCCGGGGGAGCGGGAGGTCCACCGGGGAGCTGTTTTTT,CASSPRGSGRSTGELFF
TRBJ2-1,.,.,TRBV29-1,TGCAGCGTGCCGGTGGACTCCTACAATGAGCAGTTCTTC,CSVPVDSYNEQFF
TRBJ1-2,.,.,TRBV5-1,TGCGCCAGCAGCTTGGCCGTTGCGAACTATGGCTACACCTTC,CASSLAVANYGYTF
TRBJ2-5,once,.,TRBV27,TGTGCCAGCAGTTTTTTGGGCCAAGAGACCCAGTACTTC,CASSFLGQETQYF
TRBJ1-2,.,TRBD1,TRBV15,TGTGCCACCAGCAGGGACAGGGGCACCCTCTATGGCTACACCTTC,CATSRDRGTLYGYTF
TRBJ2-7,.,TRBD1,TRBV4-3,TGCGCCAGCAGCCAAGATTACGCGACAGGGGCATATTACGAGCAGTACTTC,CASSQDYATGAYYEQYF
TRBJ2-7,.,.,TRBV5-1,TGCGCCAGCAACACATACAGGGATGAGGGGAGCCACGAGCAGTACTTC,CASNTYRDEGSHEQYF
TRBJ2-1,.,.,TRBV7-9,TGTGCCAGCAGCTTAGATCCTAGTGGAGATGGCAATGAGCAGTTCTTC,CASSLDPSGDGNEQFF
TRBJ2-7,once,TRBD1,TRBV28,TGTGCCAGCAGGAAGCCACAGGGGTTAGGGTACGAGCAGTACTTC,CASRKPQGLGYEQYF
TRBJ1-1,.,.,TRBV11-2,TGTGCCAGCAGCTTCGGCGGGGACACTGAAGCTTTCTTT,CASSFGGDTEAFF
TRBJ1-2,.,.,TRBV28,TGTGCCAGCAGTTTAACGGGACCAAACTATGGCTACACCTTC,CASSLTGPNYGYTF
TRBJ1-1,.,TRBD1,TRBV5-1,TGCGCCAGCAGCATGGACAGGGTTGGGGCTCTCAGTGTAGCTTTCTTT,CASSMDRVGALSVAFF